These 12 T cell receptor beta chains were sequenced from one sample in a study of blood T cell repertoires in COVID-19. Data came from immunoSEQ multiplex PCR; TCRdb stores just in-frame clones and leaves some out. This sample has approximately 300,000 clones, with 90% found just once. The sequencing sample was made of PBMCs or T cells enriched from blood (not recorded which). The receptors derive from a woman between 18 and 30 years old with acute COVID-19.

V is TRBV7-9 and J is TRBJ1-3; perhaps TRBD1 as D (6 bases). Germline CDR1 SEHNR, CDR2 FQNEAQ (reference sequence). This CDR3 contains 14 residues. The V gene lost 6 bases and the J gene lost 0 bases, with 9 bases spanning the gap. As DNA, the CDR3 is TGTGCCAGCAGGACGGACAGCTCTGGAAACACCATATATTTT. Translated: CASRTDSSGNTIYF.

This clone was seen only once. The chain links TRBV27 to TRBJ2-3; 11 bases are shared with TRBD2. CDR1 is MNHEY and CDR2 is SMNVEV in the germline V gene (reference sequence). The CDR3 consists of 16 residues. Trimming removed 8 bases from V and 6 bases from J; junction bases left unmatched: 13. For the CDR3, the DNA is TGTGCCAGCGGGATTTTGACTAGCGGGGTACCGGATACGCAGTATTTT. Translated: CASGILTSGVPDTQYF.

This clone was found once. The rearrangement links TRBV23-1 to TRBJ1-1; TRBD1 agrees at 10 bases. TRBV23-1 is assigned to the ORF class and has an uncertain function. The junction had 8 bases not matched to a gene; V was cut back by 8 bases and J by 5 bases. The CDR3 has 14 amino acids. The CDR3 nucleotides read TGCGCCAGCTGCTGGACAGGGGGTGGGACTGAAGCTTTCTTT. It encodes CASCWTGGGTEAFF.

The rearrangement joins TRBV7-9 to TRBJ1-1; tentatively, D is TRBD1 (6 bases). Trimming took off 6 bases at V and 0 bases at J, with 14 bases between the two ends. Germline values: CDR1 SEHNR, CDR2 FQNEAQ (reference sequence). The CDR3 extends over 15 amino acids. CDR3 amino acids: CASRVSRGMNTEAFF. CDR3 coding DNA: TGTGCCAGCAGGGTAAGCAGGGGAATGAACACTGAAGCTTTCTTT.

The chain has TRBV28 and TRBJ2-3, with 9 bases fitting TRBD1. Germline V gene data show CDR1 as MDHEN and CDR2 as SYDVKM. The CDR3 spans 16 residues. The V gene end was trimmed by 6 bases and the J gene end by 3 bases; junction bases not matched to a gene: 10. The CDR3 sequence is CASRLDRGILTDTQYF. CDR3 DNA: TGTGCCAGCAGACTGGACAGGGGAATCTTGACAGATACGCAGTATTTT.

The chain employs TRBV5-1 and TRBJ2-3; D unresolved. The CDR3 has 12 amino acids. V lost 4 bases and J lost 6, with 9 bases in between. Germline values: CDR1 SGHRS, CDR2 YFSETQ. In nucleotides, the CDR3 is TGCGCCAGCAGCCAACTCACGGATACGCAGTATTTT. The encoded protein is CASSQLTDTQYF.

The chain carries TRBV27 and TRBJ2-2; 7 bases align to TRBD2. This CDR3 spans 15 amino acids. J was trimmed by 3 bases and V by 5 bases; bases with no gene match: 6. The germline CDR1 and CDR2 sequences are MNHEY and SMNVEV (reference sequence). CDR3 protein: CASSIRGGYTGELFF. The CDR3 DNA sequence: TGTGCCAGCAGTATAAGGGGAGGGTACACCGGGGAGCTGTTTTTT.

The V gene is TRBV7-9, the J gene TRBJ1-1; possible D gene TRBD1, 5 bases. Germline V gives CDR1 SEHNR, CDR2 FQNEAQ (reference sequence). The ends were cut back, 3 bases at V and 3 bases at J, with 14 bases in the middle. This CDR3 is built from 15 residues. The CDR3 DNA reads as TGTGCCAGCAGCTTCGTCTGGGGGAGGGACACTGAAGCTTTCTTT. This sequence encodes CASSFVWGRDTEAFF.

J is TRBJ1-2 and V is TRBV28; D is possibly TRBD1 (6 bases). Trimming cost V 7 bases and J 5 bases, with 23 bases left between them. The CDR3 sequence is 16 residues long. From germline, CDR1 is MDHEN and CDR2 SYDVKM. The CDR3 loop reads CASTIYEGDLSYGYTF. The CDR3 DNA reads as TGTGCCAGCACCATTTATGAGGGGGACCTTTCTTATGGCTACACCTTC.

The rearrangement joins TRBV30 to TRBJ2-7; 9 bases map to TRBD1. This CDR3 spans 14 amino acids. Germline V gene sequence: CDR1 GTSNPN, CDR2 SVGIG (reference sequence). V was pared by 2 bases and J by 6 bases, with 8 bases of the junction left unmatched. CDR3 sequence reads: CAWSRGQGLFEQYF. CDR3 bases: TGTGCCTGGAGTCGAGGACAGGGGCTTTTCGAGCAGTACTTC.

The chain recombines TRBV28 with TRBJ1-1, with D maybe TRBD1 (6 bases). This CDR3 comprises 16 residues. V was shortened by 1 base and J by 5 bases, with 17 bases between the two germline ends. CDR1 and CDR2 (germline): MDHEN, SYDVKM. CDR3 amino acids: CASSLFRGPGRTEAFF. In nucleotides, the CDR3 is TGTGCCAGCAGTTTATTCAGGGGACCGGGAAGGACTGAAGCTTTCTTT.

This sequence joins TRBV5-1 and TRBJ2-3; TRBD1 matches 11 bases. Germline values: CDR1 SGHRS, CDR2 YFSETQ. V was clipped by 0 bases and J by 3 bases; unmatched bases: 9. The CDR3 loop spans 18 amino acids. The CDR3: CASSLDPGQGGITDTQYF. In nucleotides, the CDR3 is TGCGCCAGCAGCTTGGATCCGGGACAGGGGGGGATTACAGATACGCAGTATTTT. The full variable domain, its missing parts supplied by reference TRBV5-1 and TRBJ2-3, is KAGVTQTPRYLIKTRGQQVTLSCSPISGHRSVSWYQQTPGQGLQFLFEYFSETQRNKGNFPGRFSGRQFSNSRSEMNVSTLELGDSALYLCASSLDPGQGGITDTQYFGPGTRLTVL.